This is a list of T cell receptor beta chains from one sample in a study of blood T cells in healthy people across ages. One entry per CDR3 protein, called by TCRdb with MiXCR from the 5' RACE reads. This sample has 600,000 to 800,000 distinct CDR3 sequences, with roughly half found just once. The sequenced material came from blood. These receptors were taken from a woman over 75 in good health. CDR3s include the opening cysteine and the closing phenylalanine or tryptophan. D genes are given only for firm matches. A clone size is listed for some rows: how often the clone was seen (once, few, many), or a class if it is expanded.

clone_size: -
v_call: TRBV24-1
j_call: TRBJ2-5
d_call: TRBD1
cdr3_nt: TGTGCCACCAGTGACTTCCGACAGGGTATATCGGAGACCCAGTACTTC
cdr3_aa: CATSDFRQGISETQYF

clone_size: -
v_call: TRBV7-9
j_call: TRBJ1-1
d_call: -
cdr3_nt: TGTGCCAGCAGCTTCAGGGACGGTAGCACTGAAGCTTTCTTT
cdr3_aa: CASSFRDGSTEAFF

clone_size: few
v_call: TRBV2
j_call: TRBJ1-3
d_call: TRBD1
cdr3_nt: TGTGCCAGCAGTGCCAGGGGACAGGCTGGAAACACCATATATTTT
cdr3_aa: CASSARGQAGNTIYF

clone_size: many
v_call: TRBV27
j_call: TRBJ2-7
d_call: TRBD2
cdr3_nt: TGTGCCAGCAGCCCCACGCTAGCGGGACGCTCCTACGAGCAGTACTTC
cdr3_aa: CASSPTLAGRSYEQYF

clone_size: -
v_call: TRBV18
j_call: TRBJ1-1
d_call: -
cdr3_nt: TGTGCCAGCTCACCAACCAGTTTGAACACTGAAGCTTTCTTT
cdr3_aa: CASSPTSLNTEAFF

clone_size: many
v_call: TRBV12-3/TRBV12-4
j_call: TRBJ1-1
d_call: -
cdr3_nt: TGTGCCAGCAGTTTAGGCGCAGTTTGGACTGAAGCTTTCTTT
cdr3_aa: CASSLGAVWTEAFF

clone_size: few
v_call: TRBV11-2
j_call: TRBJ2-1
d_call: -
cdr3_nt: TGTGCCAGCAGCTTAAGACATGAGCAGTTCTTC
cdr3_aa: CASSLRHEQFF

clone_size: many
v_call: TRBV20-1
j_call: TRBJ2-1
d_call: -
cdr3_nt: TGCAGTGCTAGTTGGCCGAGCGAGCAGTTCTTC
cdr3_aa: CSASWPSEQFF

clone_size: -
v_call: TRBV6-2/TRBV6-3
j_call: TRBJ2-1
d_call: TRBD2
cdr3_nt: TGTGCCAGCAGTCCCCATCCGCTAGCGGGGGGCCGGCAGTTCTTC
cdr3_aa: CASSPHPLAGGRQFF

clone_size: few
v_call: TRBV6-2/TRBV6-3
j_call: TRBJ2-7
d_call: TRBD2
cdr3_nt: TGTGCCAGCAGTTACGGGACTAGCGGAACCTACGAGCAGTACTTC
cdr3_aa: CASSYGTSGTYEQYF

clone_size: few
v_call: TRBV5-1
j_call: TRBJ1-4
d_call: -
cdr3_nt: TGCGCCAGCAGCCCGTCGGACCGGGTGGGGAATGAAAAACTGTTTTTT
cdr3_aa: CASSPSDRVGNEKLFF

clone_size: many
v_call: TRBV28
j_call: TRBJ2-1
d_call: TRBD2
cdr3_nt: TGTGCCAGCAGCCCTGCGGGGGGAGCGACCAGCAATGAGCAGTTCTTC
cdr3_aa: CASSPAGGATSNEQFF

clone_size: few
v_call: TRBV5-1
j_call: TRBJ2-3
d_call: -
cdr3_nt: TGCGCCAGCAGCTTGGGGGGACTGAACACAGATACGCAGTATTTT
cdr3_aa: CASSLGGLNTDTQYF

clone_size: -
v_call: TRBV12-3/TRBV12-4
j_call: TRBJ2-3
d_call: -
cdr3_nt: TGTGCCGTTGCTGCGACAGATACGCAGTATTTT
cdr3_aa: CAVAATDTQYF

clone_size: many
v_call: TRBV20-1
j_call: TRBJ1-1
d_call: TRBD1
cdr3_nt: TGCAGTGCTAGAGATCGGACAGGGGGGAACACTGAAGCTTTCTTT
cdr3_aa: CSARDRTGGNTEAFF

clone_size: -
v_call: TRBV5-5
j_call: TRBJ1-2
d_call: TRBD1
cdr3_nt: TGTGCCAGCAGCAGGAGGACCGGGACAGATTATGGCTACACCTTC
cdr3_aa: CASSRRTGTDYGYTF

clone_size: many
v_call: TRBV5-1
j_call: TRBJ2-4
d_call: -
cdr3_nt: TGCGCCAGCAGCTTTGGGGGGGGCCTGAAAAACATTCAGTACTTC
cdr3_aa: CASSFGGGLKNIQYF

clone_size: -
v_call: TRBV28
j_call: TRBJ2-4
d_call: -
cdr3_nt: TGTGCCAGCAGTTTATCAGGCAGGGCCAAAAACATTCAGTACTTC
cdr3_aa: CASSLSGRAKNIQYF

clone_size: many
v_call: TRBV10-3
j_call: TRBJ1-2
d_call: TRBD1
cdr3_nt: TGTGCCATCAGTGGGACAGGGAATAACTATGGCTACACCTTC
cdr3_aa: CAISGTGNNYGYTF

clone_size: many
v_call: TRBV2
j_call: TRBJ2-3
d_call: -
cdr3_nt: TGTGCCAGCAGTGACAGGAGTTTCGCAGATACGCAGTATTTT
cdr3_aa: CASSDRSFADTQYF

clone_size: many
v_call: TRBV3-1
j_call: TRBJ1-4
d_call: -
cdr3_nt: TGTGCCAGCAGCCAGTGGCACATCTCAACAACTAATGAAAAACTGTTTTTT
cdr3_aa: CASSQWHISTTNEKLFF

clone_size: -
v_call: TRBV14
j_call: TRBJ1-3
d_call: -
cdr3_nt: TGTGCCAGCAGCCAAGACAGGGGCAGAGGAAACACCATATATTTT
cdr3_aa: CASSQDRGRGNTIYF

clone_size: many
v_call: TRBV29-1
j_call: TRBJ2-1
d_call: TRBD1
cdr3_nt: TGCAGCCCGAGACGATGGCAGGGGGACAATGAGCAGTTCTTC
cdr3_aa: CSPRRWQGDNEQFF

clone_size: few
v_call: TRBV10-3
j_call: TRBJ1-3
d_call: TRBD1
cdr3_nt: TGTGCCATCAGATCGACAGGGGGCCGCCTAAACACCATATATTTT
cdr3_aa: CAIRSTGGRLNTIYF

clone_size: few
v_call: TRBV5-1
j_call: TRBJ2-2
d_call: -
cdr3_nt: TGCGCCACCCAAGTAGAGGGCCCGGGCACCGGGGAGCTGTTTTTT
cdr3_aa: CATQVEGPGTGELFF

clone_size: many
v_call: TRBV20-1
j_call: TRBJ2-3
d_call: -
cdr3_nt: TGCAGTGCTAGAGGACCATCCGTTGGGGATACGCAGTATTTT
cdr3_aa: CSARGPSVGDTQYF

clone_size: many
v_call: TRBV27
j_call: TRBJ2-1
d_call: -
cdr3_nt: TGTGCCAGCAGTGACCTGATTGGGGAGCAGTTCTTC
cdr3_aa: CASSDLIGEQFF

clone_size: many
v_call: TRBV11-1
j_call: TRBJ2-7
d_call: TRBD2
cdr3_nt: TGTGCCAGCAGCGTCGGTCGAGCGGGAGGCTCCGAGCAGTACTTC
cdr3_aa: CASSVGRAGGSEQYF

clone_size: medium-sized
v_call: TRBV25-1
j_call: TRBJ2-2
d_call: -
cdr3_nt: TGTGCCAGCACCCCGAACACCGGGGAGCTGTTTTTT
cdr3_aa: CASTPNTGELFF

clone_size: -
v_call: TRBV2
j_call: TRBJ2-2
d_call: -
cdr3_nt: TGTGCCAGCAGTCCTGTCCTTAACACCGGGGAGCTGTTTTTT
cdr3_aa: CASSPVLNTGELFF

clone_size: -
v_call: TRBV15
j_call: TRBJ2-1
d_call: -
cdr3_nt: TGTGCCACCAGCAGAGATTTGGGCAGCAGCTCCTACAATGAGCAGTTCTTC
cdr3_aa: CATSRDLGSSSYNEQFF

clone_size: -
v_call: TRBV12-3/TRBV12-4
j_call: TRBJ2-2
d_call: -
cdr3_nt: TGTGCCAGCAGTTTTTCGCATCTGGAGCTGTTTTTT
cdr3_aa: CASSFSHLELFF

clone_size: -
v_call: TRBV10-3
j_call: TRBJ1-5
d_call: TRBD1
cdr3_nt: TGTGCCATCAGCGAGGTGGGACAGGGGGCCCTTAATCAGCCCCAGCATTTT
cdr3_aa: CAISEVGQGALNQPQHF

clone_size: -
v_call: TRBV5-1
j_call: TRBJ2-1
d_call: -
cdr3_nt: TGCGCCAGCAGCTTGTTCTCGGGGCTTCGCGATGAGCAGTTCTTC
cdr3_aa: CASSLFSGLRDEQFF

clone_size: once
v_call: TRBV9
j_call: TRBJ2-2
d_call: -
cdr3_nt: TGTGCCTGCAGCCCTATACCGGGACGAATGAACACCGGGGAGCTGTTTTTT
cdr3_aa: CACSPIPGRMNTGELFF

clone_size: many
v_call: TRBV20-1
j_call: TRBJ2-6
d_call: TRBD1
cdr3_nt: TGCAGTGCCCATCGGGGACAGGGAAGCTCTGGGGCCAACGTCCTGACTTTC
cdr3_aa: CSAHRGQGSSGANVLTF

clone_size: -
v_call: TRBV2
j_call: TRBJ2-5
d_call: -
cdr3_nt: TGTGCCAGCAGTGAGCCAGTAGGGCTTGGCGGGCAAGAGACCCAGTACTTC
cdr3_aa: CASSEPVGLGGQETQYF

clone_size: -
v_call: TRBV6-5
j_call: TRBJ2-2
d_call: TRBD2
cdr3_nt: TGTGCCAGCAGCACTAGCGGGGGGACGTCTGGGGAGCTGTTTTTT
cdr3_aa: CASSTSGGTSGELFF

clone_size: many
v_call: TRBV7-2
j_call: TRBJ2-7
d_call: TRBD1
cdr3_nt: TGTGCCAGCAGTCCTACGACAGGGGGCTCCTACGAGCAGTACTTC
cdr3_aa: CASSPTTGGSYEQYF

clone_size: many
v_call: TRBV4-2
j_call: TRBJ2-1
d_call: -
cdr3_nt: TGCGCCAGCAGCCAGGCTAGGGGGAATGAGCAGTTCTTC
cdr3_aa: CASSQARGNEQFF

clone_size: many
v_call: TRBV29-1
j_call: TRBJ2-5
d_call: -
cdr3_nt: TGCAGCGTGGGGACTCAGTCGGGGACCCAGTACTTC
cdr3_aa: CSVGTQSGTQYF

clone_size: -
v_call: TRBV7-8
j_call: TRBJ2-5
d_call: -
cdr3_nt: TGTGCCAGCAGCTTAAAATGGATCAACCAAGAGACCCAGTACTTC
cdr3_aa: CASSLKWINQETQYF

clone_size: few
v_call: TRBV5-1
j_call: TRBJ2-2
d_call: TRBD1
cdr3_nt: TGCGCCAGCAGGACGGACAGGGCAATCGGGGAGCTGTTTTTT
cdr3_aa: CASRTDRAIGELFF

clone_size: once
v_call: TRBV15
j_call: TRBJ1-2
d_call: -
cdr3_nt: TGTGCCACCAGCAGAGATCGTACGGCGGGGGCGGTAGGCTACACCTTC
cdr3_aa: CATSRDRTAGAVGYTF

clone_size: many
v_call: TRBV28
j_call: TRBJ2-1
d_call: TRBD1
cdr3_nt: TGTGCCAGCACCAGACAGGGCGAAGCCTACAATGAGCAGTTCTTC
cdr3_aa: CASTRQGEAYNEQFF

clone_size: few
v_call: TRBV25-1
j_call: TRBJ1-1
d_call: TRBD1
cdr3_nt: TGTGCCAGCAGTGAAGGGGACAGCCTGAACACTGAAGCTTTCTTT
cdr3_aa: CASSEGDSLNTEAFF

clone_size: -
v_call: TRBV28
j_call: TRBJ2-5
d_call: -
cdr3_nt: TGTGCCAGCAGTTTTTTAGGAAAAGAGACCCAGTACTTC
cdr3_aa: CASSFLGKETQYF

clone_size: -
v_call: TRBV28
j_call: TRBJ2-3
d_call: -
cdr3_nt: TGTGCCAGCAGTTTATCATGGGGGACGCAGTATTTT
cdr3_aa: CASSLSWGTQYF

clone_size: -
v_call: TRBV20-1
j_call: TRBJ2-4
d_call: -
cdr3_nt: TGCAGTGCCTTTGGAGACTGGAACATTCAGTACTTC
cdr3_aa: CSAFGDWNIQYF

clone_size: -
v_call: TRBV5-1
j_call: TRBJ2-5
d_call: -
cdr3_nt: TGCGCCAGCAGCTCGATACTAGAACAAGAGACCCAGTACTTC
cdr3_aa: CASSSILEQETQYF

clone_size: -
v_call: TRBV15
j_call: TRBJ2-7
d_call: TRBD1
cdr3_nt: TGTGCCACCAGCAGAGATGGTCTAGGACAGGGGACCTACGAGCAGTACTTC
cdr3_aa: CATSRDGLGQGTYEQYF

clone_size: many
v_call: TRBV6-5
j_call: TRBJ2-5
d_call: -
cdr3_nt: TGTGCCAGCAGTTACGACCGGACCCAAGAGACCCAGTACTTC
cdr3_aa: CASSYDRTQETQYF